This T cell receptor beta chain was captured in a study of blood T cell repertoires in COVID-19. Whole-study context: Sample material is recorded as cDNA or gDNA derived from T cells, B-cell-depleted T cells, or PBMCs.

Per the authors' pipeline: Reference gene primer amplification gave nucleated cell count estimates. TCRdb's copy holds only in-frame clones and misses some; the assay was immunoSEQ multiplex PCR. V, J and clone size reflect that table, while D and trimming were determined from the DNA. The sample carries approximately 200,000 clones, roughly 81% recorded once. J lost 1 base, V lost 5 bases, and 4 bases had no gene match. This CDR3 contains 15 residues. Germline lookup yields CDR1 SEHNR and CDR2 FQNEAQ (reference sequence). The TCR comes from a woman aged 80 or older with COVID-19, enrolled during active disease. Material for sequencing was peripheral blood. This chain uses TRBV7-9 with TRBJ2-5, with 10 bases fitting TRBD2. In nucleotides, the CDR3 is TGTGCCAGCAGCCGGCAGCGGGGGGGCCAAGAGACCCAGTACTTC. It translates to CASSRQRGGQETQYF.